A selection of T cell receptor beta chains follows, all from one sample in a study of blood T cell repertoires in COVID-19. This table comes from immunoSEQ multiplex PCR, and its TCRdb copy is limited to in-frame clones, with some not included. The sample records approximately 230,000 clones, 88% being singletons. Sequences were obtained from peripheral blood. All receptors derive from a woman aged 25 to 39 with COVID-19, enrolled during active disease. Both conserved end residues are part of each CDR3. Each record gives: V gene, J gene, D gene, clone size, CDR3 protein, CDR3 DNA. A D gene is named only where the DNA matches it firmly. Clone size is stated in some rows and not others, as once, few, many or a class when expanded.

v_gene: TRBV5-1; j_gene: TRBJ2-5; d_gene: TRBD2; abundance: -; CDR3aa: CASSLASGGAQETQYF; CDR3nt: TGCGCCAGCAGCTTGGCAAGCGGGGGGGCCCAAGAGACCCAGTACTTC
v_gene: TRBV24-1; j_gene: TRBJ1-1; d_gene: -; abundance: -; CDR3aa: CATKSQLYTEAFF; CDR3nt: TGTGCCACCAAGTCACAGCTCTACACTGAAGCTTTCTTT
v_gene: TRBV7-6; j_gene: TRBJ2-7; d_gene: TRBD2; abundance: once; CDR3aa: CASSSKVAGGGEQYF; CDR3nt: TGTGCCAGCAGCTCGAAGGTGGCGGGGGGCGGCGAGCAGTACTTC
v_gene: TRBV19; j_gene: TRBJ1-6; d_gene: -; abundance: -; CDR3aa: CASSLGGRVGSPLHF; CDR3nt: TGTGCCAGTAGTCTGGGGGGGAGGGTCGGTTCACCCCTCCACTTT
v_gene: TRBV6-2/TRBV6-3; j_gene: TRBJ2-2; d_gene: TRBD2; abundance: few; CDR3aa: CASSSSDGWAGGKPGELFF; CDR3nt: TGTGCCAGCAGCTCATCCGACGGATGGGCGGGAGGAAAACCCGGGGAGCTGTTTTTT
v_gene: TRBV5-4; j_gene: TRBJ2-7; d_gene: TRBD2; abundance: few; CDR3aa: CASSLGPGTSYEQYF; CDR3nt: TGTGCCAGCAGCTTGGGCCCCGGGACTAGCTACGAGCAGTACTTC
v_gene: TRBV19; j_gene: TRBJ1-5; d_gene: -; abundance: -; CDR3aa: CASSPYRGNQPQHF; CDR3nt: TGTGCCAGTAGTCCGTACAGAGGCAATCAGCCCCAGCATTTT
v_gene: TRBV24-1; j_gene: TRBJ1-1; d_gene: TRBD1; abundance: -; CDR3aa: CATAGAGQGDHNTEAFF; CDR3nt: TGTGCCACCGCCGGGGCCGGACAGGGGGACCATAACACTGAAGCTTTCTTT
v_gene: TRBV7-6; j_gene: TRBJ1-2; d_gene: TRBD1; abundance: -; CDR3aa: CASSLGTGGGYTF; CDR3nt: TGTGCCAGCAGCTTGGGGACAGGCGGAGGCTACACCTTC
v_gene: TRBV19; j_gene: TRBJ2-1; d_gene: TRBD2; abundance: -; CDR3aa: CASSIRTSGSYNEQFF; CDR3nt: TGTGCCAGTAGTATTCGGACTAGCGGGAGCTACAATGAGCAGTTCTTC
v_gene: TRBV9; j_gene: TRBJ2-2; d_gene: TRBD1; abundance: once; CDR3aa: CASSPGQGPLGELFF; CDR3nt: TGTGCCAGCAGTCCGGGACAGGGGCCGCTCGGGGAGCTGTTTTTT
v_gene: TRBV6-2/TRBV6-3; j_gene: TRBJ2-5; d_gene: TRBD2; abundance: -; CDR3aa: CASSDPAGGPETQYF; CDR3nt: TGTGCCAGCAGTGATCCTGCGGGGGGGCCTGAGACCCAGTACTTC
v_gene: TRBV9; j_gene: TRBJ2-1; d_gene: -; abundance: -; CDR3aa: CASSLSGESNEQFF; CDR3nt: TGTGCCAGCAGCCTTTCAGGGGAAAGCAATGAGCAGTTCTTC
v_gene: TRBV2; j_gene: TRBJ2-3; d_gene: TRBD2; abundance: -; CDR3aa: CASRLEHTSGRANTDTQYF; CDR3nt: TGTGCCAGCAGGCTGGAACACACTAGCGGGAGGGCCAACACAGATACGCAGTATTTT
v_gene: TRBV4-2; j_gene: TRBJ1-4; d_gene: -; abundance: -; CDR3aa: CASSQVFARWGNSNEKLFF; CDR3nt: TGTGCCAGCAGCCAAGTCTTCGCTCGGTGGGGCAATTCTAATGAAAAACTGTTTTTT
v_gene: TRBV5-4; j_gene: TRBJ1-1; d_gene: -; abundance: few; CDR3aa: CASSPEEISLNTEAFF; CDR3nt: TGTGCCAGCAGCCCCGAGGAGATATCGCTGAACACTGAAGCTTTCTTT
v_gene: TRBV15; j_gene: TRBJ2-2; d_gene: TRBD2; abundance: once; CDR3aa: CATSGPTSGGATGELFF; CDR3nt: TGTGCCACCAGCGGCCCGACTAGCGGGGGGGCAACCGGGGAGCTGTTTTTT
v_gene: TRBV4-3; j_gene: TRBJ2-1; d_gene: TRBD1; abundance: -; CDR3aa: CASSQGLLGQGAEGQFF; CDR3nt: TGCGCCAGCAGCCAAGGCCTCCTGGGACAGGGGGCAGAGGGGCAGTTCTTC
v_gene: TRBV3-1/TRBV3-2; j_gene: TRBJ1-1; d_gene: -; abundance: -; CDR3aa: CASSQERHVFRESTEAFF; CDR3nt: TGTGCCAGCAGCCAAGAACGTCACGTTTTCAGGGAAAGCACTGAAGCTTTCTTT
v_gene: TRBV7-6; j_gene: TRBJ2-2; d_gene: -; abundance: -; CDR3aa: CASSGTGRDFTRRAGELFF; CDR3nt: -
v_gene: TRBV7-6; j_gene: TRBJ2-7; d_gene: TRBD1; abundance: -; CDR3aa: CASSPDQGAMYEQYF; CDR3nt: TGTGCCAGCAGCCCAGACCAGGGGGCGATGTACGAGCAGTACTTC
v_gene: TRBV6-2/TRBV6-3; j_gene: TRBJ1-1; d_gene: -; abundance: -; CDR3aa: CASSYSRGNTEAFF; CDR3nt: TGTGCCAGCAGTTACTCGAGAGGGAACACTGAAGCTTTCTTT
v_gene: TRBV11-3; j_gene: TRBJ1-2; d_gene: TRBD1; abundance: -; CDR3aa: CASTITGGAKGYTF; CDR3nt: TGTGCCAGCACCATAACAGGGGGCGCGAAAGGCTACACCTTC
v_gene: TRBV12-3/TRBV12-4; j_gene: TRBJ1-1; d_gene: -; abundance: -; CDR3aa: CASCQGLYTEAFF; CDR3nt: TGTGCCAGCTGCCAGGGACTATACACTGAAGCTTTCTTT
v_gene: TRBV4-3; j_gene: TRBJ2-5; d_gene: -; abundance: -; CDR3aa: CASSQDRGWETQYF; CDR3nt: TGCGCCAGCAGCCAAGACAGGGGATGGGAGACCCAGTACTTC
v_gene: TRBV25-1; j_gene: TRBJ1-2; d_gene: TRBD1; abundance: -; CDR3aa: CASGQGYGYTF; CDR3nt: TGTGCCAGCGGACAGGGCTATGGCTACACCTTC
v_gene: TRBV9; j_gene: TRBJ1-6; d_gene: -; abundance: -; CDR3aa: CASSVGGESGSPLHF; CDR3nt: TGTGCCAGCAGCGTAGGGGGCGAATCGGGTTCACCCCTCCACTTT
v_gene: TRBV4-1; j_gene: TRBJ1-2; d_gene: -; abundance: -; CDR3aa: CASSQVSEYGYTF; CDR3nt: TGCGCCAGCAGCCAAGTGTCCGAGTATGGCTACACCTTC
v_gene: TRBV28; j_gene: TRBJ1-4; d_gene: -; abundance: -; CDR3aa: CASAKGDLTGKLFF; CDR3nt: TGTGCCAGTGCCAAGGGGGATCTCACGGGGAAACTGTTTTTT
v_gene: TRBV10-3; j_gene: TRBJ2-1; d_gene: TRBD2; abundance: -; CDR3aa: CAISWGTSGIYNEQFF; CDR3nt: TGTGCCATCAGTTGGGGGACTAGCGGGATCTACAATGAGCAGTTCTTC
v_gene: TRBV5-1; j_gene: TRBJ2-5; d_gene: TRBD1; abundance: -; CDR3aa: CASSVQGTVKETQYF; CDR3nt: TGCGCCAGCAGCGTACAGGGGACGGTTAAAGAGACCCAGTACTTC
v_gene: TRBV18; j_gene: TRBJ1-1; d_gene: -; abundance: -; CDR3aa: CASSRAGAATEAFF; CDR3nt: TGTGCCAGCTCACGAGCAGGAGCGGCGACTGAAGCTTTCTTT
v_gene: TRBV24-1; j_gene: TRBJ2-5; d_gene: -; abundance: -; CDR3aa: CATSGSGEETQYF; CDR3nt: TGTGCCACCAGTGGTTCCGGAGAGGAGACCCAGTACTTC
v_gene: TRBV27; j_gene: TRBJ2-1; d_gene: -; abundance: -; CDR3aa: CASSLLGGNEQFF; CDR3nt: TGTGCCAGCAGTTTATTGGGAGGCAATGAGCAGTTCTTC
v_gene: TRBV4-1; j_gene: TRBJ2-7; d_gene: -; abundance: -; CDR3aa: CASSQAADYEQYF; CDR3nt: TGCGCCAGCAGCCAAGCGGCGGACTACGAGCAGTACTTC
v_gene: TRBV28; j_gene: TRBJ1-2; d_gene: -; abundance: -; CDR3aa: CASSSLAGDNYGYTF; CDR3nt: TGTGCCAGCAGTAGTTTGGCAGGGGACAACTATGGCTACACCTTC
v_gene: TRBV11-3; j_gene: TRBJ2-1; d_gene: TRBD2; abundance: -; CDR3aa: CASSLASGSSYNEQFF; CDR3nt: TGTGCCAGCAGCTTAGCTAGCGGGAGTTCCTACAATGAGCAGTTCTTC
v_gene: TRBV18; j_gene: TRBJ1-1; d_gene: -; abundance: once; CDR3aa: CASSPPRGGFGTEAFF; CDR3nt: TGTGCCAGCTCACCCCCTAGGGGGGGGTTCGGAACTGAAGCTTTCTTT
v_gene: TRBV19; j_gene: TRBJ1-2; d_gene: -; abundance: few; CDR3aa: CASSITGTFNYGYTF; CDR3nt: TGTGCCAGTAGTATAACAGGGACGTTTAACTATGGCTACACCTTC
v_gene: TRBV9; j_gene: TRBJ1-6; d_gene: -; abundance: -; CDR3aa: CASRGGDSPLHF; CDR3nt: TGTGCCAGCCGCGGGGGGGATTCACCCCTCCACTTT
v_gene: TRBV7-6; j_gene: TRBJ2-5; d_gene: TRBD2; abundance: -; CDR3aa: CASSFFGGRAQETQYF; CDR3nt: TGTGCCAGCAGCTTCTTTGGAGGGAGGGCCCAAGAGACCCAGTACTTC
v_gene: TRBV6-1; j_gene: TRBJ2-1; d_gene: -; abundance: -; CDR3aa: CASSDRGNEQFF; CDR3nt: TGTGCCAGCAGTGATAGGGGCAATGAGCAGTTCTTC
v_gene: TRBV5-1; j_gene: TRBJ1-2; d_gene: -; abundance: -; CDR3aa: CASSRDRSYGYTF; CDR3nt: TGCGCCAGCAGCCGCGACAGAAGCTATGGCTACACCTTC
v_gene: TRBV19; j_gene: TRBJ2-1; d_gene: -; abundance: -; CDR3aa: CASTPTASYNEQFF; CDR3nt: TGTGCCAGTACCCCGACAGCATCCTACAATGAGCAGTTCTTC
v_gene: TRBV27; j_gene: TRBJ1-1; d_gene: TRBD1; abundance: -; CDR3aa: CASHRGSGGTEAFF; CDR3nt: TGTGCCAGTCACAGGGGCTCGGGAGGGACTGAAGCTTTCTTT
v_gene: TRBV29-1; j_gene: TRBJ1-1; d_gene: -; abundance: -; CDR3aa: CSVLIFGGSYLAFF; CDR3nt: TGCAGCGTCCTTATATTTGGGGGGTCCTACTTAGCTTTCTTT
v_gene: TRBV5-5; j_gene: TRBJ2-3; d_gene: -; abundance: -; CDR3aa: CASSFPSRPTQYF; CDR3nt: TGTGCCAGCAGCTTTCCTAGCCGTCCTACGCAGTATTTT
v_gene: TRBV28; j_gene: TRBJ2-1; d_gene: TRBD1; abundance: -; CDR3aa: CASSPGTGGFKFF; CDR3nt: TGTGCCAGCAGTCCTGGGACAGGAGGCTTCAAGTTCTTC
v_gene: TRBV28; j_gene: TRBJ1-2; d_gene: -; abundance: -; CDR3aa: CASRLDSNYGYTF; CDR3nt: TGTGCCAGCAGGCTCGACAGTAACTATGGCTACACCTTC
v_gene: TRBV19; j_gene: TRBJ2-3; d_gene: -; abundance: -; CDR3aa: CATPWIKRRTDTQYF; CDR3nt: TGTGCCACCCCCTGGATTAAGCGGCGCACAGATACGCAGTATTTT
v_gene: TRBV6-5; j_gene: TRBJ1-2; d_gene: TRBD1; abundance: -; CDR3aa: CASKPYRGSIYGYTF; CDR3nt: TGTGCCAGCAAGCCATACAGGGGGTCCATCTATGGCTACACCTTC
v_gene: TRBV28; j_gene: TRBJ2-3; d_gene: TRBD1; abundance: -; CDR3aa: CASSSGQGGADTQYF; CDR3nt: TGTGCCAGCAGTTCCGGACAGGGGGGAGCAGATACGCAGTATTTT
v_gene: TRBV5-1; j_gene: TRBJ2-7; d_gene: -; abundance: -; CDR3aa: CASSLSGGQGSFRGPGLSYEQYF; CDR3nt: TGCGCCAGCAGCTTGTCGGGGGGCCAGGGATCTTTTAGGGGACCGGGTCTCTCCTACGAGCAGTACTTC